The 13 T cell receptor beta chains given below trace back to one sample, sequenced in a study of T-cell memory formation after mild COVID-19. One entry per CDR3 protein results from TCRdb running MiXCR on the 5' RACE reads. The sample yields fewer than 200,000 distinct CDR3 sequences, 20% to 25% seen once. The material sequenced was PBMCs or a T cell subset sorted from them (not recorded which). These receptors were collected from an adult woman who had mild COVID-19 (a few samples of this study predate the infection). Cell type and time point are not known.

The V call is TRBV6-5, the J call TRBJ1-6; tentatively, D is TRBD1 (6 bases). Germline CDR1 is MNHEY and CDR2 is SVGAGI. This CDR3 region has 15 residues. The V gene lost 2 bases and the J gene lost 5 bases, with 10 bases spanning the gap. The CDR3: CASSYESGDNSPLHF. CDR3 coding DNA: TGTGCCAGCAGTTACGAATCAGGGGATAATTCACCCCTCCACTTT.

The rearrangement uses TRBV6-5 and TRBJ2-3, with D possibly TRBD2 on 6 matching bases. Germline CDR1 and CDR2: MNHEY and SVGAGI. V shed 2 bases and J shed 6 bases, with 18 bases lying between them. CDR3 length equals 16 residues. CDR3 protein: CASSYARGPPTDTQYF. In DNA, the CDR3 is TGTGCCAGCAGTTACGCGCGGGGACCCCCCACGGATACGCAGTATTTT.

This clonotype was found a few times. J is TRBJ2-3 and V is TRBV20-1, with D possibly matching TRBD1 (5 bases). This CDR3 region has 18 residues. Trimming stripped 0 bases from V and 2 bases from J, with 21 bases between. Germline lookup yields CDR1 DFQATT and CDR2 SNEGSKA (reference sequence). In DNA form, the CDR3 reads TGCAGTGCTAGAGATCTCCGAAGCCTAGGGGATAACACAGATACGCAGTATTTT. Protein: CSARDLRSLGDNTDTQYF.

The table lists this clonotype with many counts. The chain combines TRBV7-9 with TRBJ2-7; no clear D gene. Between the trimmed V and J ends, which lost 1 base and 2 bases, there was a span of 3 bases. Germline V gene lookup returns CDR1 SEHNR and CDR2 FQNEAQ (reference sequence). CDR3 length: 12 amino acids. CDR3 DNA: TGTGCCAGCAGCTTAGAGCCCTACGAGCAGTACTTC. It translates to CASSLEPYEQYF.

The rearrangement joins TRBV9 to TRBJ2-6; unclear D gene. The V and J ends lost 0 bases and 2 bases respectively, with 0 bases between them. This CDR3 has 13 residues. CDR1 SGDLS and CDR2 YYNGEE come from the germline V gene. The CDR3, as DNA: TGTGCCAGCAGCGTAGCTGGGGCCAACGTCCTGACTTTC. This codes for CASSVAGANVLTF.

V and J are TRBV5-6 and TRBJ1-4, with no clear D. The V end lost 4 bases, the J end lost 12 bases, and 19 bases lay between the germline ends. Germline V gene lookup returns CDR1 SGHDT and CDR2 YYEEEE. This CDR3 region has 14 residues. CDR3 in DNA: TGTGCCAGCAGCCCGAACTACCCGGCGAACGAACTGTTTTTT. Its translation is CASSPNYPANELFF.

The V gene is TRBV4-1, the J gene TRBJ1-5; TRBD1 is a possible D gene (5 bases). Trimming pared 1 base from V and 5 bases from J, leaving 15 bases between. CDR1 MGHRA and CDR2 YSYEKL come from the germline V gene. CDR3 length: 16 residues. The CDR3 here is CASSQGVGWGDQPQHF. In DNA form, the CDR3 reads TGCGCCAGCAGCCAAGGGGTCGGTTGGGGGGATCAGCCCCAGCATTTT.

The rearrangement joins TRBV7-6 to TRBJ2-2; D is ambiguous. V was cut by 4 bases and J by 6 bases, with 9 bases left in between. The germline CDR1 and CDR2 sequences are SGHVS and FNYEAQ. The CDR3 is 13 amino acids. This CDR3 reads CASSSRGSGELFF. Written as DNA, the CDR3 is TGTGCCAGCAGCTCTAGAGGATCCGGGGAGCTGTTTTTT.

The sample holds many counts of this clonotype. This chain connects TRBV5-1 to TRBJ2-1, with D possibly being TRBD1 (7 bases). The CDR3 contains 17 residues. Trimming shortened V by 4 bases and J by 2 bases, and 19 bases separated the two germline ends. Germline assignment: CDR1 SGHRS and CDR2 YFSETQ. This chain's CDR3 is CASSPRGTGSTYNEQFF. CDR3 DNA sequence: TGCGCCAGCAGCCCCAGGGGGACCGGGAGTACCTACAATGAGCAGTTCTTC.

In this sample, this clonotype turned up a few times. The chain recombines TRBV7-9 with TRBJ2-2; 9 bases fit TRBD2. The CDR3 is made up of 17 amino acids. Trimming removed 5 bases from V and 4 bases from J; junction bases left unmatched: 11. The germline gives CDR1 SEHNR, CDR2 FQNEAQ (reference sequence). The CDR3: CASSPPLAGAVTGELFF. The CDR3 DNA sequence: TGTGCCAGCAGCCCGCCCTTAGCGGGGGCTGTCACCGGGGAGCTGTTTTTT.

This clonotype was picked up a small number of times. This sequence joins TRBV6-2 or TRBV6-3 and TRBJ2-1; TRBD2 aligns across 13 bases. After removal of 6 bases from V and 5 bases from J, the junction contained 7 bases not matched to a gene. The CDR3 is 16 residues long. CDR1 and CDR2 from the germline V gene are MNHEY and SVGEGT. The CDR3 sequence is CASRQRGTSGDNEQFF. The CDR3, as DNA: TGTGCCAGCAGACAACGGGGGACTAGCGGGGACAATGAGCAGTTCTTC.

The chain is built from TRBV3-1 and TRBJ1-1; D not resolved. Deletions cut 0 bases from V and 5 bases from J, with 13 bases between. The germline V gene encodes CDR1 LGHDT and CDR2 YNNKEL (reference sequence). This CDR3 comprises 15 residues. DNA for the CDR3: TGTGCCAGCAGCCAAGAAACGTGGACTGGGACTGAAGCTTTCTTT. This translates into CASSQETWTGTEAFF.

The V gene is TRBV5-1, the J gene TRBJ2-7, with unresolved D. The CDR3 covers 13 residues. Trimming shortened V by 0 bases and J by 2 bases, and 6 bases separated the two germline ends. Germline V gives CDR1 SGHRS, CDR2 YFSETQ. The CDR3 loop is CASSLDRPYEQYF. In DNA form, the CDR3 reads TGCGCCAGCAGCTTGGACCGGCCCTACGAGCAGTACTTC.